Sequencing of this T cell receptor beta chain was carried out in a study of blood T cells in healthy people across ages. Germline V gene lookup returns CDR1 SGHVS and CDR2 FNYEAQ. The CDR3 runs 15 residues. Points on this clonotype: The junction departs from germline at one end; a sequencing error may be responsible.

Through a sample-barcoded 5' primer and a J-beta primer mix, a second PCR was run for about 6 to 12 cycles. TCRdb processed the 5' RACE reads anew with MiXCR; each CDR3 protein has one entry. There are about 1.8 million distinct CDR3 sequences in the sample; around half occur only once, and approximately 2.1% lies in the top ten. Sequenced: blood. The source of this sequence is a woman in her thirties or forties in good health. The genes are TRBV7-6 and TRBJ1-6; maybe TRBD1 (5 bases). The CDR3 DNA reads as TGTGCCAGCAGCTTAGAACTGGTTCAGGGATCACCCCCCCACTTT. Translation gives CASSLELVQGSPPHF.